What follows is one T cell receptor (beta chain) and its context. The record originates from a study of blood T cells in healthy people across ages. A second roughly 6 to 12 cycle PCR used barcoded and J-beta primers. In TCRdb, the 5' RACE reads were re-called with MiXCR into one record per CDR3 protein. The sample contains over 1,300,000 distinct CDR3 sequences, roughly 59% of which appear only once. Per germline, CDR1 ENHRY and CDR2 SYGVKD. Trimming cost V 5 bases and J 2 bases; bases outside gene matches: 2. The CDR3 spans 13 residues. This TCR was sampled from a man between 18 and 29 years old in good health. J is TRBJ1-2 and V is TRBV10-3, with 7 bases identical to TRBD1. The material sequenced was blood. CDR3 DNA sequence: TGTGCCATCAGTAGACAGGGAAACTATGGCTACACCTTC. Translating gives CAISRQGNYGYTF.